Listed here are 7 T cell receptor beta chains from one sample, sequenced in a study of blood T cell repertoires in COVID-19. Profiled with immunoSEQ multiplex PCR; TCRdb holds only in-frame clones, not every one. In the table there are about 250,000 clones, just over 85% of which are singletons. Sequencing was carried out using PBMCs or T cells enriched from blood (not recorded which). The receptors were gathered from a middle-aged man who had recovered from COVID-19.

The V gene is TRBV18, the J gene TRBJ1-2; 10 bases line up with TRBD1. CDR3 length: 16 amino acids. With 3 bases clipped from V and 5 bases from J, the junction kept 9 bases outside the gene matches. CDR1 and CDR2 from the germline V gene are KGHSH and LQKENI. The CDR3 is CASSPTDRGFRYGYTF. In DNA, the CDR3 is TGTGCCAGCTCACCGACGGACAGGGGGTTTCGATATGGCTACACCTTC.

The V and J genes are TRBV19 and TRBJ2-1, with 7 bases that match TRBD2. Germline V CDR1 and CDR2: LNHDA, SQIVND (reference sequence). V shed 0 bases, J shed 6 bases, and the junction held 8 bases outside the gene matches. The CDR3 sequence is 16 residues long. CDR3 region: CASSIELARSINEQFF. The DNA of the CDR3 is TGTGCCAGTAGTATAGAACTAGCGCGCAGTATCAATGAGCAGTTCTTC.

In this sample, this clone turned up once. This chain uses TRBV5-4 with TRBJ1-2; 12 bases are shared with TRBD1. With 0 bases clipped from V and 6 bases from J, the junction kept 6 bases outside the gene matches. The CDR3 has 16 residues. CDR1 SGHNT and CDR2 YYREEE come from the germline V gene (reference sequence). DNA for the CDR3: TGTGCCAGCAGCTTGGCCTGGGGACAGGGGGCGAATGGCTACACCTTC. Its protein is CASSLAWGQGANGYTF.

This chain joins TRBV19 and TRBJ2-2, with a tentative D call TRBD1 (5 bases). Germline V gene lookup returns CDR1 LNHDA and CDR2 SQIVND (reference sequence). This CDR3 spans 14 amino acids. V was pared by 6 bases and J by 1 base, with 9 bases between. The CDR3 here is CASSVTGNTGELFF. For the CDR3, the DNA is TGTGCCAGTAGCGTAACAGGGAACACCGGGGAGCTGTTTTTT. Together with reference TRBV19 and TRBJ2-2, the CDR3 gives the full variable domain: DGGITQSPKYLFRKEGQNVTLSCEQNLNHDAMYWYRQDPGQGLRLIYYSQIVNDFQKGDIAEGYSVSREKKESFPLTVTSAQKNPTAFYLCASSVTGNTGELFFGEGSRLTVL.

The rearrangement joins TRBV7-3 to TRBJ2-7; no reliable D call. CDR3 length equals 14 residues. The ends were cut back, 2 bases at V and 2 bases at J, with 10 bases in the middle. CDR1 SGHTA and CDR2 FQGTGA come from the germline V gene. CDR3 region: CASSLHPGPYEQYF. The CDR3 bases are TGTGCCAGCAGCTTACATCCCGGTCCCTACGAGCAGTACTTC.

This chain links TRBV18 with TRBJ1-2, with 7 bases aligning to TRBD1. This CDR3 is 14 amino acids long. V lost 6 bases to trimming and J lost 4 bases; unmatched junction nucleotides: 8. Germline CDR1 KGHSH, CDR2 LQKENI. CDR3 sequence: CASSQDREGYGYTF. CDR3 DNA sequence: TGTGCCAGCTCTCAAGACAGGGAAGGCTATGGCTACACCTTC.

The chain uses TRBV25-1 and TRBJ2-1; D may be TRBD1 (6 bases). The CDR3 contains 17 residues. Germline V gene data show CDR1 as MGHDK and CDR2 as SYGVNS. V was shortened by 6 bases and J by 1 base, with 19 bases between the two germline ends. This CDR3 reads CASSKLEGDRSYNEQFF. The CDR3 nucleotides are TGTGCCAGCAGCAAACTCGAGGGAGACAGGTCCTACAATGAGCAGTTCTTC.